This entry features one TCR beta chain sequence. Its antigen is currently unknown. TCRdb passed the 5' RACE reads through MiXCR, listing each CDR3 protein once. The data show 690,000 or so distinct CDR3 sequences, 6% to 6.5% seen once. This sample is drawn from a study of identical twins. Findings of the study overall: Beta out-of-frame twin sharing showed a weaker excess. With abundant cord blood beta clonotypes, insertions were fewer; memory repertoires showed no such pattern. Partly confounded zero-insertion analyses could result from invariant MAIT and iNKT cells.

V was trimmed by 3 bases and J by 2 bases, leaving 18 bases between them. The CDR3 runs 17 residues. Germline V CDR1 and CDR2: SGHRS, YFSETQ. This TCR was sampled from a man between 18 and 35 years old in good health. This rearrangement joins TRBV5-1 to TRBJ2-1, with D possibly matching TRBD2 (5 bases). Material: naive T cells sorted from blood. CDR3 region: CASSSTIRIAPYNEQFF. The CDR3 DNA sequence: TGCGCCAGCAGCTCCACCATTCGGATAGCGCCCTACAATGAGCAGTTCTTC.